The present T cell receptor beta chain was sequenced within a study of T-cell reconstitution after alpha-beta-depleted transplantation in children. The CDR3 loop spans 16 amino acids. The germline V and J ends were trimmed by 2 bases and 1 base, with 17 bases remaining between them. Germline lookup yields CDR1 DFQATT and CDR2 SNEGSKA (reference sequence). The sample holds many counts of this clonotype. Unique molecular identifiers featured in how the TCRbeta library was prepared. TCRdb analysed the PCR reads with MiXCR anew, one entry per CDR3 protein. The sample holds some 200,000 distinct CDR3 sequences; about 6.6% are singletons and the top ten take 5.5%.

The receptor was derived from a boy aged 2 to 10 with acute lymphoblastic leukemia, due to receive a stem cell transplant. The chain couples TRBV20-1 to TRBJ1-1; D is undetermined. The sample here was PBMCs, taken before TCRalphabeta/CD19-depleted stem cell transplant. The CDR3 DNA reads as TGCAGTGCTAGACTCCGGCGCGCCCCAGCGAACACTGAAGCTTTCTTT. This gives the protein CSARLRRAPANTEAFF.